The rows below give T cell receptor beta chains drawn from one sample of a study of OX40 agonist ivuxolimab in advanced cancers. Measured with immunoSEQ multiplex PCR; TCRdb has only the in-frame clones, and not every one. The data show around 72,000 clones, with roughly nine tenths seen just once and less than 2.5% held by the top ten. Material: CD4+ or CD8+ T cells sorted from blood, obtained in a trial of the OX40 agonist ivuxolimab. The receptors originated from an adult with an advanced solid tumor such as melanoma, head and neck, liver or kidney cancer. CDR3s include the opening cysteine and the closing phenylalanine or tryptophan. D genes are given only for firm matches. Clone size is given for some rows only: seen once, a few or many times, or a class if the clone is expanded.

j_gene	abundance	v_gene	d_gene	CDR3aa	CDR3nt
TRBJ2-2	.	TRBV2	.	CASNQGNTGELFF	TGTGCCAGCAACCAGGGTAACACCGGGGAGCTGTTTTTT
TRBJ2-5	.	TRBV18	TRBD2	CASSPPSGQETQYF	TGTGCCAGCTCACCACCTAGCGGGCAAGAGACCCAGTACTTC
TRBJ2-1	.	TRBV5-6	.	CASSLASLGLDEQFF	TGTGCCAGCAGCTTGGCCTCTCTAGGGCTTGATGAGCAGTTCTTC
TRBJ2-5	.	TRBV19	.	CASGDLGGLETQYF	TGTGCCAGTGGTGACCTCGGGGGCCTTGAGACCCAGTACTTC
TRBJ1-1	.	TRBV5-1	.	CASSLGTYSDSPNTEAFF	TGCGCCAGCAGCTTGGGAACGTATTCGGACAGCCCGAACACTGAAGCTTTCTTT
TRBJ1-5	.	TRBV14	.	CASIKQGGSNQPQHF	TGTGCCAGCATCAAACAGGGAGGTAGCAATCAGCCCCAGCATTTT
TRBJ2-7	.	TRBV30	TRBD1	CALSGGAGEQYF	TGTGCCTTATCAGGGGGCGCGGGCGAGCAGTACTTC
TRBJ1-4	.	TRBV27	TRBD1	CASSFTGGANEKLFF	TGTGCCAGCAGTTTTACAGGGGGCGCGAATGAAAAACTGTTTTTT
TRBJ1-6	.	TRBV7-6	.	CASSEGNSPLHF	TGTGCCAGCAGCGAGGGGAATTCACCCCTCCACTTT
TRBJ1-2	.	TRBV6-5	.	CASSSRTDVGYGYTF	TGTGCCAGCAGTTCCCGGACAGACGTAGGATATGGCTACACCTTC
TRBJ2-7	once	TRBV15	.	CATSRDGGISYEQYF	TGTGCCACCAGCAGAGATGGCGGGATTTCCTACGAGCAGTACTTC
TRBJ1-4	.	TRBV30	.	CAWSFTRGLEEKLFF	TGTGCCTGGAGTTTCACCCGGGGGCTGGAAGAAAAACTGTTTTTT
TRBJ2-7	.	TRBV9	.	CASSVGGGEQYF	TGTGCCAGCAGCGTAGGGGGAGGCGAGCAGTACTTC
TRBJ2-3	.	TRBV5-4	TRBD2	CASSLTSGGTDTQYF	TGTGCCAGCAGTCTGACTAGCGGGGGCACAGATACGCAGTATTTT
TRBJ2-3	.	TRBV18	TRBD1	CASSPTGSADTQYF	TGTGCCAGCTCACCGACAGGGAGTGCAGATACGCAGTATTTT
TRBJ2-3	.	TRBV19	TRBD2	CASSITSGAGTDTQYF	TGTGCCAGTAGTATCACTAGCGGGGCGGGCACAGATACGCAGTATTTT
TRBJ2-6	.	TRBV4-3	.	CASSQDPRGSGANVLTF	TGCGCCAGCAGCCAAGATCCTCGGGGCTCTGGGGCCAACGTCCTGACTTTC
TRBJ1-2	.	TRBV7-2	TRBD1	CASSLDRGQVGYTF	TGTGCCAGCAGCTTAGACAGGGGGCAGGTTGGCTACACCTTC
TRBJ1-1	.	TRBV6-9	.	CASRRPDRDTEAFF	TGTGCCAGCAGACGACCCGACAGAGACACTGAAGCTTTCTTT
TRBJ2-3	.	TRBV7-2	.	CASSFANRLATDTQYF	TGTGCCAGCAGCTTTGCCAACCGACTGGCCACAGATACGCAGTATTTT
TRBJ2-1	.	TRBV28	.	CASSSPQGTSYNEQFF	TGTGCCAGCAGTTCGCCACAGGGTACGAGCTACAATGAGCAGTTCTTC
TRBJ2-1	.	TRBV20-1	.	CSAPDYNEQFF	TGCAGTGCCCCAGATTACAATGAGCAGTTCTTC
TRBJ1-5	.	TRBV18	.	CASSPGAGDQPQHF	TGTGCCAGCTCACCAGGGGCTGGGGATCAGCCCCAGCATTTT
TRBJ2-5	.	TRBV11-2	.	CASSFSGGGETQYF	TGTGCCAGCAGCTTTTCAGGGGGGGGAGAGACCCAGTACTTC
TRBJ2-7	.	TRBV23-1	.	CASSHHEGGSSLF	TGCGCCAGCAGTCACCATGAGGGGGGCAGCTCCCTCTTC
TRBJ2-1	.	TRBV29-1	TRBD2	CSEERGYNEQFF	TGCAGCGAAGAGCGGGGGTACAATGAGCAGTTCTTC
TRBJ2-5	.	TRBV6-1	TRBD2	CASGLAGRETQYF	TGTGCCAGCGGACTAGCGGGAAGAGAGACCCAGTACTTC
TRBJ1-1	once	TRBV28	.	CASSLGGPSLLSVNTEAFF	TGTGCCAGCAGTTTAGGGGGACCCTCTCTCCTCTCTGTGAACACTGAAGCTTTCTTT
TRBJ2-7	.	TRBV13	TRBD1	CASSRLTGANYEQYF	TGTGCCAGCAGCCGATTGACAGGGGCGAACTACGAGCAGTACTTC
TRBJ1-5	.	TRBV19	.	CASSMGGNQPQHF	TGTGCCAGTAGTATGGGGGGCAATCAGCCCCAGCATTTT
TRBJ1-2	.	TRBV19	TRBD1	CASRNRDRENGYTF	TGTGCCAGTAGAAACCGGGACAGGGAGAATGGCTACACCTTC
TRBJ1-1	.	TRBV6-4	.	CASSDGGSSAFF	TGTGCCAGCAGTGACGGTGGGAGTTCGGCTTTCTTT
TRBJ1-2	.	TRBV4-2	.	CASRPEQGLVYGYTF	TGTGCCAGCAGACCCGAACAGGGACTAGTTTATGGCTACACCTTC
TRBJ2-7	.	TRBV2	.	CASSAQGTGFEQYF	TGTGCCAGCAGTGCCCAGGGGACCGGGTTCGAGCAGTACTTC
TRBJ2-1	.	TRBV7-9	.	CASSLTGPHNEQFF	TGTGCCAGCAGCTTAACGGGACCTCACAATGAGCAGTTCTTC
TRBJ2-7	.	TRBV6-5	.	CASEEAGRNEQYF	TGTGCCAGCGAGGAGGCGGGACGGAACGAGCAGTACTTC
TRBJ2-2	.	TRBV7-2	.	CASSSRWGTGELFF	TGTGCCAGCAGCTCCCGTTGGGGCACCGGGGAGCTGTTTTTT
TRBJ1-5	.	TRBV19	.	CASSIGSGNQPQHF	TGTGCCAGTAGTATAGGGTCGGGCAATCAGCCCCAGCATTTT
TRBJ1-2	.	TRBV28	.	CASSTGTGGYTF	TGTGCCAGCAGTACAGGGACGGGTGGCTACACCTTC
TRBJ1-1	.	TRBV18	.	CASSPTGAGTEAFF	TGTGCCAGCTCACCAACGGGAGCGGGCACTGAAGCTTTCTTT
TRBJ2-7	.	TRBV19	TRBD1	CASSPRDRPYEQYF	TGTGCCAGTAGTCCCCGGGACAGACCCTACGAGCAGTACTTC
TRBJ1-2	once	TRBV6-5	.	CASSYGQGRFGYTF	TGTGCCAGCAGTTACGGGCAAGGCCGGTTTGGCTACACCTTC
TRBJ2-2	.	TRBV28	.	CASSFSGRRNTGELFF	TGTGCCAGCAGTTTTTCGGGGCGAAGGAACACCGGGGAGCTGTTTTTT